This T cell receptor (beta chain) was captured in a study of T cell changes during pregnancy in multiple sclerosis. This clone has a single count. Germline CDR1 and CDR2: SGHRS and YFSETQ. Between the trimmed V and J ends, which lost 0 bases and 7 bases, there was a span of 15 bases. The CDR3 covers 15 residues. The table came from immunoSEQ multiplex PCR; TCRdb's copy has only in-frame clones and leaves some out. Seen here are more than 55,000 clones, 90% observed once, and the top ten hold roughly 2%. This sample comprised peripheral blood, obtained in the first trimester of pregnancy. The V call is TRBV5-1, the J call TRBJ2-3; D might be TRBD1 (5 bases). This clonotype originated in a female donor in good health, enrolled as a control in a pregnancy study. CDR3 loop: CASSLGGGETHTQYF. DNA for the CDR3: TGCGCCAGCAGCTTGGGGGGCGGAGAGACACATACGCAGTATTTT.